This T cell receptor beta chain was captured in a study of shared clonotypes between healthy human individuals. Study details: Three plates each covered CD4 naive and memory; CD8 naive two, CD8 memory one.

V gave up 8 bases and J gave up 4 bases, with 14 bases separating them. Germline CDR1 reads MNHEY; CDR2 reads SMNVEV (reference sequence). The CDR3 loop spans 13 amino acids. Points from the study as a whole: The study found 4.5% to 6% of naive CD4 clonotypes shared across a handful of donors. All-four-donor shared clonotypes had higher generation probabilities than non-shared clonotypes did.

For this clone: Its antigen is unknown.

In replicate PCRs of sorted subsets, about 220 ng DNA, about 30,000 T cell genomes, was used. Using immunoSEQ multiplex PCR, the repertoire was profiled, and TCRdb retains in-frame clones only, with some absent. The data show around 2.5 million clones, over 85% seen once. The sequence derives from a man younger than 35 in good health. Some clones in this sample may be carry-over from other donors' samples. The sequenced sample was naive CD4+ T cells from PBMCs. Subset described: CD45RA+ positively selected. V usage is TRBV27 and J usage is TRBJ1-1, with unresolved D. The CDR3 bases are TGTGCCAGCGCCGAGTGGGGAGGCACTGAAGCTTTCTTT. Translated, it gives CASAEWGGTEAFF.